The 10 T cell receptor beta chains below all came from one sample that was sequenced in a study of cytomegalovirus exposure and HLA in healthy donors. PCR used 60 Vbeta primers and 13 Jbeta primers. The table came from immunoSEQ multiplex PCR; TCRdb's copy has only in-frame clones and leaves some out. The sample includes about 150,000 clones, 61% of them seen just once. Sequencing input: PBMCs. Every receptor here comes from a male donor in good health and CMV-seronegative.

V usage is TRBV6-4 and J usage is TRBJ2-2; possibly TRBD2 for D (6 bases). This CDR3 contains 13 residues. V dropped 6 bases and J dropped 6 bases, with 11 bases sitting between them. Germline V CDR1 and CDR2: MRHNA, SNTAGT. The CDR3 here is CASREGLSGELFF. CDR3 in DNA: TGTGCCAGCAGGGAGGGACTCTCCGGGGAGCTGTTTTTT.

This clone was picked up a small number of times. This chain joins TRBV7-2 and TRBJ2-7; 8 nucleotides agree with TRBD2. The V gene's germline CDR1 is SGHTA and CDR2 FQGNSA. This CDR3 is built from 15 residues. V dropped 5 bases and J dropped 3; count of bases not matched to a gene: 9. The CDR3 loop is CASSPWTSYDYEQYF. CDR3 nucleotides: TGTGCCAGCAGCCCCTGGACTAGCTACGACTACGAGCAGTACTTC.

The sample holds a few counts of this clone. This rearrangement joins TRBV29-1 to TRBJ2-5, with a possible D match to TRBD1 (7 bases). The J call may be faulty, since TRBJ2-7 better matches the DNA end. Germline lookup yields CDR1 SQVTM and CDR2 ANQGSEA. This CDR3 has 13 amino acids. The CDR3 spells CSVDGQGGSEQYF. DNA for the CDR3: TGCAGCGTTGACGGGCAGGGGGGTTCCGAGCAGTACTTC.

In this sample, this clone turned up once. The chain links TRBV5-1 to TRBJ2-3, with D unresolved. The CDR3 is made up of 14 amino acids. Trimming cost V 2 bases and J 2 bases, with 9 bases left between them. The germline V gene has CDR1 SGHRS and CDR2 YFSETQ. CDR3 sequence: CASSFPLLTDTQYF. The CDR3 DNA follows: TGCGCCAGCAGCTTCCCTCTACTCACAGATACGCAGTATTTT.

This chain connects TRBV7-3 to TRBJ2-6, with 8 bases aligning to TRBD1. With V trimmed by 8 bases and J by 0 bases, 3 bases remained unmatched. CDR3 size: 15 residues. Germline lookup yields CDR1 SGHTA and CDR2 FQGTGA. Written as DNA, the CDR3 is TGTGCCAGCGGGGGACAGGCCTCTGGGGCCAACGTCCTGACTTTC. Translation gives CASGGQASGANVLTF.

This clone has a handful of counts. This chain links TRBV18 with TRBJ2-1; 9 bases agree with TRBD1. CDR1 is KGHSH, CDR2 LQKENI, per germline. The V and J ends lost 3 bases and 10 bases, in that order; junction bases with no gene match: 10. This CDR3 contains 15 residues. The CDR3 DNA reads as TGTGCCAGCTCACCCTCCCGGGACAGGGTCTGGGAGCAGTTCTTC. This gives the protein CASSPSRDRVWEQFF.

The CDR3 loop is CASSLAWTAPSYEQYF. Here the CDR3 DNA reads TGTGCCAGCAGCTTAGCCTGGACTGCCCCGTCCTACGAGCAGTACTTC. V gene TRBV7-8 combines with J gene TRBJ2-7; D perhaps matches TRBD2 (5 bases). The CDR3 loop spans 16 amino acids. Germline assignment: CDR1 SGHVS and CDR2 FQNEAQ. The ends were cut back, 0 bases at V and 1 base at J, with 13 bases in the middle.

The V and J genes are TRBV5-6 and TRBJ1-5; 9 nucleotides align to TRBD1. The CDR3 is made up of 14 amino acids. The J segment lost 9 bases and the V segment lost 2 bases, leaving 6 bases of the junction unmatched. Germline V gene data show CDR1 as SGHDT and CDR2 as YYEEEE. CDR3 sequence: CASSLGQGRGPQHF. In DNA form, the CDR3 reads TGTGCCAGCAGCTTAGGACAGGGGAGGGGGCCCCAGCATTTT.

This rearrangement joins TRBV28 to TRBJ1-1; possibly TRBD1 for D (5 bases). Trimming pared 6 bases from V and 0 bases from J, leaving 14 bases between. In germline, CDR1 is MDHEN, CDR2 SYDVKM. CDR3 size: 15 residues. The CDR3 sequence is CASSYPGTVNTEAFF. CDR3 in DNA: TGTGCCAGCAGCTATCCCGGGACTGTGAACACTGAAGCTTTCTTT.

This clone showed up many times. The identical CDR3 is also encoded by other nucleotide sequences in the sample. The chain recombines TRBV6-5 with TRBJ2-7; 7 bases fit TRBD2. CDR1 and CDR2 (germline): MNHEY, SVGAGI. The CDR3 contains 16 residues. The junction had 5 bases not matched to a gene; V was cut back by 0 bases and J by 0 bases. In nucleotides, the CDR3 is TGTGCCAGCAGTTACTCGGGGGGGTTTAGCTCCTACGAGCAGTACTTC. This codes for CASSYSGGFSSYEQYF.